This T cell receptor (beta chain) was sequenced in a study of T cells in Graves' hyperthyroidism and ophthalmopathy. On the study more broadly: Blood was drawn when the patient was first diagnosed and still untreated. Overall study results and limits: It was a median roughly 6.5 months before onset that the model predicted ophthalmopathy.

Uncontrolled infection, other autoimmune disease, pregnancy or lactation barred patients from enrollment. The authors took PBMCs from about 9.5 ml fresh peripheral blood. V was clipped by 1 base and J by 2 bases; unmatched bases: 2. Per germline, CDR1 LGHNT and CDR2 FRNRAP. The CDR3 totals 16 residues. Amplified TCR beta CDR3 regions derived from RNA transcripts. HTBI primers were used for first-round RT-PCR of the TCR CDR3. TCRdb re-analysed the multiplex PCR reads in MiXCR, keeping a single row per CDR3 protein. The table lists about 300,000 distinct CDR3 sequences, approximately 18% of them singletons. This clonotype was detected many times. Its antigen is still unknown.

This chain links TRBV12-5 with TRBJ2-1, with 10 bases aligning to TRBD1. Sequences were obtained from blood. The TCR was taken from a man over 45 with Graves' ophthalmopathy. Here the CDR3 DNA reads TGTGCTAGTGGTTTGGGGGACAGGGGACCCTACAATGAGCAGTTCTTC. Protein product: CASGLGDRGPYNEQFF.